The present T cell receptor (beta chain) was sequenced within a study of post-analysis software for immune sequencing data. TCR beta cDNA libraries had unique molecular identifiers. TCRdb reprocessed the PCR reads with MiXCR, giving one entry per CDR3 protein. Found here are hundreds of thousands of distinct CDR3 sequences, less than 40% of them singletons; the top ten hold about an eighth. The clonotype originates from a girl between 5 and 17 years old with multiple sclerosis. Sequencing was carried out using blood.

In nucleotides, the CDR3 is TGCGCCAGCAGTGATTGGGGCACTACTCAGACCCAGTACTTC. Translating gives CASSDWGTTQTQYF. The V and J genes are TRBV10-2 and TRBJ2-5; possibly TRBD1 for D (5 bases). The CDR3 extends over 14 amino acids. Germline loops: CDR1 WSHSY, CDR2 SAAADI. V lost 3 bases to trimming and J lost 6 bases, with 14 bases between them.